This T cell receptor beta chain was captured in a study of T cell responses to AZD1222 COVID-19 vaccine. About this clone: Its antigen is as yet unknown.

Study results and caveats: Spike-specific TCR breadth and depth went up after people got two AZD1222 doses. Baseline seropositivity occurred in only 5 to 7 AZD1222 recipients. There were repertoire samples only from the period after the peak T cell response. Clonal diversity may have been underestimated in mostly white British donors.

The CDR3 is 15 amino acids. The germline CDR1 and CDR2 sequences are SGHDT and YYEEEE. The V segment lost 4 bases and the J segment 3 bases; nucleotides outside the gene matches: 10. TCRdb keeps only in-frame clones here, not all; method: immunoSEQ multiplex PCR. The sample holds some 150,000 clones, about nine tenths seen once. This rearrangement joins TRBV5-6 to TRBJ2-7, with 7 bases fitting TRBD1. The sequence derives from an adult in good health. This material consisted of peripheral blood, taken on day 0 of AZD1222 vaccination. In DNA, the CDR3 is TGTGCCAGCAGCCCCCGCGTTGCAGGGGGCTACGAGCAGTACTTC. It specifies CASSPRVAGGYEQYF.